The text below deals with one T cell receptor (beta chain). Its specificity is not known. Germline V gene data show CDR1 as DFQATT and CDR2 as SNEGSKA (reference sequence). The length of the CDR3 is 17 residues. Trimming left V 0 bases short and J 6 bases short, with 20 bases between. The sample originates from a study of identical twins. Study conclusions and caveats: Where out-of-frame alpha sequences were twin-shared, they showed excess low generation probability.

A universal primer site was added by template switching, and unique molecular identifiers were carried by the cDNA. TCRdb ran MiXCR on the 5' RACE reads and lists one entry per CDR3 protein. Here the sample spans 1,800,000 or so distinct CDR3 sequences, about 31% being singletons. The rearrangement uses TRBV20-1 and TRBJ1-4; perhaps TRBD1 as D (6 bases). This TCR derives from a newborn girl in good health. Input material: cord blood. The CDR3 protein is CSARDALFQGSYEKLFF. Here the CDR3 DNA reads TGCAGTGCTAGAGACGCACTATTCCAGGGGAGTTATGAAAAACTGTTTTTT.